These 21 T cell receptor beta chains originate from one sample sequenced in a study of blood T cell repertoires in COVID-19. Measured with immunoSEQ multiplex PCR; TCRdb has only the in-frame clones, and not every one. The sample contains 53,000 or so clones, about 76% of which appear only once. The specimen sequenced was peripheral blood. The receptors were sampled from a man aged 45-60 years with active or convalescent COVID-19.

The rearrangement links TRBV30 to TRBJ1-3; the match to TRBD1 covers 7 bases. CDR1 is GTSNPN and CDR2 is SVGIG in the germline V gene (reference sequence). The CDR3 sequence is 15 residues long. The V gene end was trimmed by 1 base and the J gene end by 0 bases; junction bases not matched to a gene: 3. CDR3 region: CAWSGDRVSGNTIYF. The DNA for the CDR3 is TGTGCCTGGAGTGGAGACAGGGTCTCTGGAAACACCATATATTTT.

The count of this clone is one. The CDR3: CASSPDKGGGATKNIQYF. CDR3 nucleotide sequence: TGTGCCAGCAGCCCCGATAAGGGCGGGGGGGCCACCAAAAACATTCAGTACTTC. V and J are TRBV3-1 (or the pseudogene TRBV3-2) and TRBJ2-4, with TRBD2 identical over 9 bases. Germline V gives CDR1 LGHDT, CDR2 YNNKEL (reference sequence). V lost 4 bases, J lost 2 bases, and 12 bases stayed unmatched. The CDR3 is 18 residues long.

This clone appeared a few times. The chain links TRBV7-3 to TRBJ2-3, with 12 positions matching TRBD1. This CDR3 is built from 15 residues. J lost 6 bases, V lost 2 bases, and 3 bases had no gene match. Germline V CDR1 and CDR2: SGHTA, FQGTGA. The CDR3 DNA follows: TGTGCCAGCAGCTTAGGGACAGGGGGCAGGGATACGCAGTATTTT. Translation: CASSLGTGGRDTQYF.

The rearrangement links TRBV6-5 to TRBJ1-1, with D possibly TRBD1 on 5 matching bases. Between the trimmed V and J ends, which lost 6 bases and 0 bases, there was a span of 14 bases. The CDR3 length is 15 residues. The V gene's germline CDR1 is MNHEY and CDR2 SVGAGI. CDR3 bases: TGTGCCAGCAGCCGCGCAGGGTATCTGAACACTGAAGCTTTCTTT. This gives the protein CASSRAGYLNTEAFF.

The rearrangement uses TRBV27 and TRBJ1-6, with TRBD1 identical over 10 bases. CDR1 and CDR2 (germline): MNHEY, SMNVEV (reference sequence). The CDR3 is 14 amino acids. V lost 5 bases and J lost 9; bases outside the gene matches: 4. Here the CDR3 DNA reads TGTGCCAGCAGTCGGAGGACAGGGGGTTCACCCCTCCACTTT. Its translation: CASSRRTGGSPLHF.

V usage is TRBV30 and J usage is TRBJ1-3; 8 bases align to TRBD1. This CDR3 is built from 16 residues. With V trimmed by 2 bases and J by 5 bases, 11 bases remained unmatched. In germline, CDR1 is GTSNPN, CDR2 SVGIG (reference sequence). The CDR3 DNA reads TGTGCCTGGAGTACAAACGGACAGGGATCTAGAAACACCATATATTTT. Its protein is CAWSTNGQGSRNTIYF. Full variable domain (remainder filled in from reference TRBV30 and TRBJ1-3): SQTIHQWPATLVQPVGSPLSLECTVEGTSNPNLYWYRQAAGRGLQLLFYSVGIGQISSEVPQNLSASRPQDRQFILSSKKLLLSDSGFYLCAWSTNGQGSRNTIYFGEGSWLTVV.

This chain uses TRBV2 with TRBJ1-1, with D unclear. CDR1 and CDR2 (germline): SNHLY, FYNNEI. V dropped 8 bases and J dropped 0 bases, with 16 bases sitting between them. This CDR3 region has 15 residues. The CDR3 is CASAEGNSLNTEAFF. The CDR3 DNA sequence: TGTGCCAGCGCGGAAGGTAACTCCCTGAACACTGAAGCTTTCTTT.

V is TRBV7-9 and J is TRBJ2-7, with 10 bases lining up with TRBD1. CDR1 and CDR2 from the germline V gene are SEHNR and FQNEAQ (reference sequence). The CDR3 runs 16 residues. J was trimmed by 4 bases and V by 2 bases; bases with no gene match: 8. CDR3 sequence (DNA): TGTGCCAGCAGCTTACCGAAGACAGGGGGCTCGTACGAGCAGTACTTC. This encodes CASSLPKTGGSYEQYF.

V is TRBV5-8 and J is TRBJ1-6; 8 bases match TRBD1. After removal of 5 bases from V and 10 bases from J, the junction contained 8 bases not matched to a gene. CDR1 SGHTS and CDR2 YDEGEE come from the germline V gene. The CDR3 is 14 amino acids. CDR3 sequence: CASRRQGIVSPLHF. The DNA of the CDR3 is TGTGCCAGCAGAAGACAGGGGATCGTCTCACCCCTCCACTTT.

The chain recombines TRBV15 with TRBJ2-3; 9 bases map to TRBD2. Germline loops: CDR1 LNHNV, CDR2 YYDKDF (reference sequence). The CDR3 runs to 19 residues. Trimming cost V 0 bases and J 2 bases; bases outside gene matches: 12. The CDR3 reads CATSRDILGAGGNTDTQYF. The CDR3 coding sequence is TGTGCCACCAGCAGAGATATACTAGGGGCGGGAGGGAACACAGATACGCAGTATTTT.

The V call is TRBV6-5, the J call TRBJ2-2, with TRBD2 identical over 8 bases. Losses at the gene ends were 7 bases for V and 4 bases for J; bases not matched to a gene: 8. The CDR3 has 15 residues. The V gene's germline CDR1 is MNHEY and CDR2 SVGAGI. The CDR3 sequence is CASIAPGGSTGELFF. CDR3 nucleotides: TGTGCCAGCATTGCCCCGGGGGGGTCCACCGGGGAGCTGTTTTTT.

This clone was recorded only once. The J gene is TRBJ2-2, the V gene TRBV12-5, with 10 bases that match TRBD2. Germline V gene lookup returns CDR1 LGHNT and CDR2 FRNRAP. V shed 0 bases, J shed 6 bases, and the junction held 4 bases outside the gene matches. The CDR3 has 16 amino acids. CDR3 sequence: CASGLVVAGGPGELFF. The CDR3 DNA follows: TGTGCTAGTGGTTTGGTGGTAGCGGGGGGCCCCGGGGAGCTGTTTTTT.

The chain is built from TRBV3-1 (or the pseudogene TRBV3-2) and TRBJ2-5, with TRBD1 as a possible D gene (6 bases). CDR1 is LGHDT and CDR2 is YNNKEL in the germline V gene (reference sequence). The CDR3 covers 14 residues. Trimming cost V 4 bases and J 2 bases, with 11 bases left between them. DNA for the CDR3: TGTGCCAGCAGCCGCCGACAGGAGCAAGAGACCCAGTACTTC. This gives the protein CASSRRQEQETQYF.

The V gene is TRBV20-1, the J gene TRBJ1-1; no reliable D call. CDR1 and CDR2 from the germline V gene are DFQATT and SNEGSKA (reference sequence). V was clipped by 3 bases and J by 3 bases, with 5 bases between them. The CDR3 is made up of 11 amino acids. The CDR3 is CSASGDTEAFF. The DNA of the CDR3 is TGCAGTGCTAGCGGGGACACTGAAGCTTTCTTT.

This rearrangement joins TRBV5-1 to TRBJ2-4; D is possibly TRBD1 (7 bases). The CDR3 is made up of 13 amino acids. V lost 2 bases to trimming and J lost 8 bases, with 11 bases between them. From germline, CDR1 is SGHRS and CDR2 YFSETQ. The CDR3 here is CASSLVRGDIQYF. CDR3 bases: TGCGCCAGCAGCTTAGTCAGGGGGGACATTCAGTACTTC.

For the CDR3, the DNA is TGCAGCGTTTTGGGGGGAGGGGACGAAAAACTGTTTTTT. This translates into CSVLGGGDEKLFF. This chain links TRBV29-1 with TRBJ1-4, with D possibly being TRBD1 (5 bases). Per germline, CDR1 SQVTM and CDR2 ANQGSEA. The CDR3 totals 13 residues. Deletions cut 5 bases from V and 8 bases from J, with 15 bases between. Full variable domain (rest looked up from reference TRBV29-1 and TRBJ1-4): SAVISQKPSRDICQRGTSLTIQCQVDSQVTMMFWYRQQPGQSLTLIATANQGSEATYESGFVIDKFPISRPNLTFSTLTVSNMSPEDSSIYLCSVLGGGDEKLFFGSGTQLSVL.

This clone came up once. The V call is TRBV3-1 (or the pseudogene TRBV3-2), the J call TRBJ1-2, with D tentatively TRBD1 (6 bases). Trimming removed 1 base from V and 4 bases from J, with 16 bases in between. Per germline, CDR1 LGHDT and CDR2 YNNKEL (reference sequence). CDR3 length equals 16 residues. The CDR3 coding sequence is TGTGCCAGCAGCCAAGGCCTTTGGGGGCTAGGCTATGGCTACACCTTC. Its protein is CASSQGLWGLGYGYTF.

In its sample, this clone was seen a few times. The rearrangement links TRBV6-5 to TRBJ1-6; 9 bases agree with TRBD1. The length of the CDR3 is 15 residues. J lost 6 bases, V lost 0 bases, and 0 bases had no gene match. Germline V gene data show CDR1 as MNHEY and CDR2 as SVGAGI. Here the CDR3 reads CASSYSGQGNSPLHF. The CDR3 coding sequence is TGTGCCAGCAGTTACTCGGGACAGGGTAATTCACCCCTCCACTTT.

The chain uses TRBV6-1 and TRBJ2-3; 7 bases fit TRBD1. CDR3 length: 15 residues. Germline V lookup: CDR1 MNHNS, CDR2 SASEGT. The V and J ends lost 6 bases and 2 bases, in that order; junction bases with no gene match: 8. The CDR3 region is CASRKGDSHTDTQYF. The CDR3, as DNA: TGTGCCAGCAGAAAGGGGGACAGCCACACAGATACGCAGTATTTT.

V gene TRBV28 combines with J gene TRBJ1-2; D is unresolved. Trimming cost V 4 bases and J 5 bases, with 2 bases left between them. Germline assignment: CDR1 MDHEN and CDR2 SYDVKM. This CDR3 has 10 amino acids. The CDR3 DNA follows: TGTGCCAGCAGTTCGTATGGCTACACCTTC. Its protein product is CASSSYGYTF.

The rearrangement uses TRBV6-5 and TRBJ2-1, with 8 bases identical to TRBD2. This CDR3 has 16 residues. Germline V CDR1 and CDR2: MNHEY, SVGAGI. J was trimmed by 2 bases and V by 0 bases; bases with no gene match: 3. DNA of the CDR3: TGTGCCAGCAGTTACTCTAGCGGGGTGACCTACAATGAGCAGTTCTTC. Protein sequence: CASSYSSGVTYNEQFF.